These 29 T cell receptor beta chains originate from one sample sequenced in a study of shared T cell receptors in the human thymus. Only in-frame clones appear in the TCRdb table, and some are missing; sequencing was by immunoSEQ multiplex PCR. Of approximately 660,000 clones in the sample, 88% are singletons; the top ten hold 0.0085% to 0.012%. This same sample was also taken into another study, of human thymus T cells.

The sample consisted of thymocytes. These receptors were collected from a boy younger than two with a congenital heart defect.

The genes are TRBV30 and TRBJ2-2; D may be TRBD2 (6 bases). The ends were cut back, 0 bases at V and 4 bases at J, with 15 bases in the middle. Germline loops: CDR1 GTSNPN, CDR2 SVGIG (reference sequence). The CDR3 is made up of 16 amino acids. CDR3 protein: CAWSVSGWRGTGELFF. The DNA for the CDR3 is TGTGCCTGGAGTGTATCCGGTTGGAGGGGCACCGGGGAGCTGTTTTTT.

This clone was counted a single time. The CDR3 protein is CASRKGHPYDEQYF. CDR3 coding DNA: TGTGCCAGCAGAAAGGGACACCCCTACGACGAGCAGTACTTC. The rearrangement links TRBV2 to TRBJ2-7, with D possibly TRBD1 on 6 matching bases. This CDR3 spans 14 amino acids. V lost 6 bases and J 5 bases, leaving 17 bases between the germline ends. CDR1 is SNHLY and CDR2 is FYNNEI in the germline V gene.

This clone is a singleton in its sample. This chain links TRBV19 with TRBJ1-2; 8 bases are shared with TRBD1. V lost 9 bases, J lost 8 bases, and 11 bases stayed unmatched. CDR1 is LNHDA, CDR2 SQIVND, per germline (reference sequence). The CDR3 extends over 13 amino acids. In nucleotides, the CDR3 is TGTGCCAGCTGGGACAGGCGGCAGCAAGGCTACACCTTC. It yields the protein CASWDRRQQGYTF.

V is TRBV10-3 and J is TRBJ1-5, with no clear D. CDR1 is ENHRY and CDR2 is SYGVKD in the germline V gene. V shed 2 bases and J shed 5 bases, with 13 bases lying between them. This CDR3 has 15 residues. For the CDR3, the DNA is TGTGCCATCAGTGAGCCGGGGAGTTTCCATCAGCCCCAGCATTTT. Its translation is CAISEPGSFHQPQHF.

The chain is built from TRBV7-2 and TRBJ2-7; 10 bases align to TRBD1. This CDR3 has 15 amino acids. Germline V gives CDR1 SGHTA, CDR2 FQGNSA. J was trimmed by 2 bases and V by 5 bases; bases with no gene match: 6. CDR3 amino acids: CASSVRTGGAYEQYF. CDR3 DNA: TGTGCCAGCAGCGTTCGGACAGGGGGGGCCTACGAGCAGTACTTC.

The V gene is TRBV29-1, the J gene TRBJ2-1; 9 bases map to TRBD1. V was clipped by 2 bases and J by 2 bases; unmatched bases: 1. From germline, CDR1 is SQVTM and CDR2 ANQGSEA. CDR3 length equals 14 residues. The CDR3: CSVERDRAYNEQFF. The CDR3 region has the DNA TGCAGCGTTGAAAGGGACAGGGCCTACAATGAGCAGTTCTTC.

V usage is TRBV12-5 and J usage is TRBJ2-1; 9 bases are shared with TRBD2. The J segment lost 4 bases and the V segment lost 0 bases, leaving 4 bases of the junction unmatched. Germline-derived CDR1 and CDR2 are LGHNT and FRNRAP. This CDR3 region has 16 residues. CDR3 sequence reads: CASGLVPSGKYNEQFF. CDR3 coding DNA: TGTGCTAGTGGTTTGGTACCTAGCGGGAAGTACAATGAGCAGTTCTTC.

The V and J genes are TRBV7-9 and TRBJ1-2, with 9 positions matching TRBD1. The V gene's germline CDR1 is SEHNR and CDR2 FQNEAQ (reference sequence). The CDR3 has 17 amino acids. V was clipped by 3 bases and J by 0 bases; unmatched bases: 8. The CDR3 nucleotides read TGTGCCAGCAGCTTCGGGGACAGGGCAGAAGCTAACTATGGCTACACCTTC. Protein: CASSFGDRAEANYGYTF.

The chain uses TRBV27 and TRBJ1-1; 7 bases line up with TRBD1. The CDR3 sequence is 16 residues long. The trim removed 5 bases at V and 4 bases at J, leaving 13 bases unmatched. Germline V CDR1 and CDR2: MNHEY, SMNVEV (reference sequence). CDR3: CASSAHRGKLGTEAFF. Here the CDR3 DNA reads TGTGCCAGCAGTGCCCACAGGGGAAAGTTGGGCACTGAAGCTTTCTTT.

This clone came up once. The chain couples TRBV29-1 to TRBJ1-2; 10 nucleotides agree with TRBD1. Germline lookup yields CDR1 SQVTM and CDR2 ANQGSEA. The CDR3 consists of 15 residues. Losses at the gene ends were 1 base for V and 6 bases for J; bases not matched to a gene: 8. CDR3 loop: CSVEGPGTGAHGYTF. CDR3 DNA: TGCAGCGTTGAAGGGCCCGGGACAGGGGCCCATGGCTACACCTTC. Together with reference TRBV29-1 and TRBJ1-2, the CDR3 gives the full variable domain: SAVISQKPSRDICQRGTSLTIQCQVDSQVTMMFWYRQQPGQSLTLIATANQGSEATYESGFVIDKFPISRPNLTFSTLTVSNMSPEDSSIYLCSVEGPGTGAHGYTFGSGTRLTVV.

The V gene is TRBV10-2, the J gene TRBJ2-3; the match to TRBD2 covers 13 bases. The germline V gene encodes CDR1 WSHSY and CDR2 SAAADI. V was pared by 4 bases and J by 3 bases, with 13 bases of the junction left unmatched. The CDR3 runs 19 residues. CDR3 bases: TGCGCCAGCAGTGTAGCCCCCGGGACTAGCGGGAAATTTACAGATACGCAGTATTTT. It codes for CASSVAPGTSGKFTDTQYF.

The chain links TRBV7-6 to TRBJ2-7; 9 nucleotides agree with TRBD2. The V segment lost 4 bases and the J segment 3 bases; nucleotides outside the gene matches: 10. From germline, CDR1 is SGHVS and CDR2 FNYEAQ. The CDR3 loop spans 16 amino acids. The CDR3 DNA is TGTGCCAGCAGCTGGGGACCAGCGGGAGGTAACTACGAGCAGTACTTC. Translated, it gives CASSWGPAGGNYEQYF.

This chain uses TRBV28 with TRBJ1-5; D perhaps matches TRBD1 (5 bases). Germline V gene sequence: CDR1 MDHEN, CDR2 SYDVKM. V was clipped by 2 bases and J by 0 bases, with 11 bases between them. CDR3 length: 16 residues. This CDR3 is CASSLGASYSNQPQHF. In DNA, the CDR3 is TGTGCCAGCAGTTTAGGGGCCTCCTATAGCAATCAGCCCCAGCATTTT.

The V gene is TRBV7-8, the J gene TRBJ1-4; tentatively, D is TRBD1 (6 bases). The CDR3 extends over 14 amino acids. Germline lookup yields CDR1 SGHVS and CDR2 FQNEAQ. The V gene lost 5 bases and the J gene lost 8 bases, with 15 bases spanning the gap. CDR3 nucleotides: TGTGCCAGCAGCAAGCCGGGACACCCAGAAAAACTGTTTTTT. Amino acids: CASSKPGHPEKLFF.

The CDR3 protein is CASRRGQANYGYTF. CDR3 coding DNA: TGTGCCAGCAGGAGGGGACAGGCAAACTATGGCTACACCTTC. This chain links TRBV6-5 with TRBJ1-2; 8 bases line up with TRBD1. Germline assignment: CDR1 MNHEY and CDR2 SVGAGI. CDR3 length: 14 residues. Trimming cost V 6 bases and J 2 bases; bases outside gene matches: 5.

The rearrangement uses TRBV4-1 and TRBJ2-6; no definite D call. In germline, CDR1 is MGHRA, CDR2 YSYEKL. Trimming cost V 0 bases and J 0 bases, with 9 bases left between them. The CDR3 has 17 residues. CDR3 DNA: TGCGCCAGCAGCCAAGATCGTAGAGCCTCTGGGGCCAACGTCCTGACTTTC. It codes for CASSQDRRASGANVLTF.

V is TRBV11-2 and J is TRBJ2-7; maybe TRBD2 (6 bases). From germline, CDR1 is SGHAT and CDR2 FQNNGV. CDR3 length: 16 amino acids. Between the trimmed V and J ends, which lost 4 bases and 6 bases, there was a span of 22 bases. In DNA form, the CDR3 reads TGTGCCAGCAGCTGTGGGACTTCCGCAGAGCCTGGCGAGCAGTACTTC. Its translation is CASSCGTSAEPGEQYF.

This clone showed up just once. V is TRBV28 and J is TRBJ2-2, with 11 bases identical to TRBD2. Looked up from germline, CDR1 is MDHEN and CDR2 is SYDVKM. The CDR3 loop spans 17 amino acids. J lost 4 bases, V lost 6 bases, and 10 bases had no gene match. The CDR3 bases are TGTGCCAGCAGCCGCTTCACTAGCGGGAGAGGCACCGGGGAGCTGTTTTTT. This codes for CASSRFTSGRGTGELFF.

The chain employs TRBV5-1 and TRBJ2-7; no clear D. Trimming shortened V by 0 bases and J by 6 bases, and 10 bases separated the two germline ends. CDR1 is SGHRS and CDR2 is YFSETQ in the germline V gene. The length of the CDR3 is 13 residues. CDR3 coding DNA: TGCGCCAGCAGCTTGGACTTTTCCCCCGAGCAGTACTTC. Encoded protein: CASSLDFSPEQYF.

This sequence joins TRBV6-5 and TRBJ1-2, with a weak D call TRBD1 (6 bases). The CDR3 totals 15 residues. V lost 2 bases, J lost 4 bases, and 14 bases lay in between. Germline CDR1 MNHEY, CDR2 SVGAGI. The CDR3 here is CASSYPTGYGYGYTF. DNA for the CDR3: TGTGCCAGCAGTTACCCCACAGGGTATGGCTATGGCTACACCTTC.

The gene calls are TRBV2 and TRBJ1-5, with 7 bases fitting TRBD1. The CDR3 is 14 amino acids. The germline V gene has CDR1 SNHLY and CDR2 FYNNEI. J gave up 8 bases and V 8 bases, and 12 bases lay outside the gene matches. CDR3 loop: CASALDRWGEPQHF. CDR3 coding DNA: TGTGCCAGCGCCCTGGACAGGTGGGGGGAGCCCCAGCATTTT.

V gene TRBV18 combines with J gene TRBJ2-5, with D perhaps TRBD2 (6 bases). From germline, CDR1 is KGHSH and CDR2 LQKENI. V was shortened by 3 bases and J by 5 bases, with 10 bases between the two germline ends. This CDR3 has 13 residues. The CDR3 region has the DNA TGTGCCAGCTCACCCCGACTAGAGGAGACCCAGTACTTC. Translated, it gives CASSPRLEETQYF.

The rearrangement joins TRBV5-6 to TRBJ1-2, with TRBD1 identical over 9 bases. The CDR3 covers 14 residues. From germline, CDR1 is SGHDT and CDR2 YYEEEE. Trimming at V came to 1 base and at J to 4 bases, leaving 2 bases not matched to a gene. CDR3 residues: CASSLRQGVYGYTF. In DNA, the CDR3 is TGTGCCAGCAGCTTGAGACAGGGGGTCTATGGCTACACCTTC.

This sequence joins TRBV11-3 and TRBJ2-7; 7 bases are a match to TRBD2. The germline CDR1 and CDR2 sequences are SGHNT and YENEEA. This CDR3 contains 17 residues. V lost 2 bases to trimming and J lost 3 bases; unmatched junction nucleotides: 13. The CDR3 DNA sequence: TGTGCCAGCAGCTTATCGGCCTTAATAGCGGGTAACTACGAGCAGTACTTC. Protein sequence: CASSLSALIAGNYEQYF.

This chain connects TRBV29-1 to TRBJ2-1, with TRBD2 as a possible D gene (5 bases). V was trimmed by 2 bases and J by 5 bases, leaving 13 bases between them. The germline V gene has CDR1 SQVTM and CDR2 ANQGSEA. The CDR3 consists of 14 residues. The CDR3 nucleotides are TGCAGCGTTGAATGTTGGACTCATAACAATGAGCAGTTCTTC. It is translated as CSVECWTHNNEQFF.

The DNA of the CDR3 is TGTGCCAGCAGCTACTACGACCGGAGCTCCTACAATGAGCAGTTCTTC. Amino acid sequence: CASSYYDRSSYNEQFF. This chain uses TRBV7-9 with TRBJ2-1; no clear D. Germline V lookup: CDR1 SEHNR, CDR2 FQNEAQ (reference sequence). Trimming shortened V by 4 bases and J by 0 bases, and 13 bases separated the two germline ends. This CDR3 has 16 residues.

V gene TRBV9 combines with J gene TRBJ2-2; 7 nucleotides agree with TRBD2. After removal of 6 bases from V and 5 bases from J, the junction contained 13 bases not matched to a gene. This CDR3 has 16 residues. From germline, CDR1 is SGDLS and CDR2 YYNGEE. The CDR3, as DNA: TGTGCCAGCACCCTGGGAGAGGTGGGGGGGACCGGGGAGCTGTTTTTT. This encodes CASTLGEVGGTGELFF.

The chain joins TRBV2 to TRBJ2-7; 7 bases map to TRBD2. With 6 bases clipped from V and 2 bases from J, the junction kept 7 bases outside the gene matches. Germline-derived CDR1 and CDR2 are SNHLY and FYNNEI. The CDR3 loop spans 14 amino acids. CDR3: CASRGKTSPYEQYF. In nucleotides, the CDR3 is TGTGCCAGCAGGGGTAAGACTAGCCCCTACGAGCAGTACTTC. Variable domain in full (rest from reference TRBV2 and TRBJ2-7): EPEVTQTPSHQVTQMGQEVILRCVPISNHLYFYWYRQILGQKVEFLVSFYNNEISEKSEIFDDQFSVERPDGSNFTLKIRSTKLEDSAMYFCASRGKTSPYEQYFGPGTRLTVT.

The V call is TRBV5-6, the J call TRBJ1-2; D call uncertain. The V gene's germline CDR1 is SGHDT and CDR2 YYEEEE. The CDR3 has 12 residues. V lost 4 bases to trimming and J lost 5 bases, with 9 bases between them. This CDR3 reads CASSAGGYGYTF. The CDR3, as DNA: TGTGCCAGCAGCGCCGGAGGGTATGGCTACACCTTC.